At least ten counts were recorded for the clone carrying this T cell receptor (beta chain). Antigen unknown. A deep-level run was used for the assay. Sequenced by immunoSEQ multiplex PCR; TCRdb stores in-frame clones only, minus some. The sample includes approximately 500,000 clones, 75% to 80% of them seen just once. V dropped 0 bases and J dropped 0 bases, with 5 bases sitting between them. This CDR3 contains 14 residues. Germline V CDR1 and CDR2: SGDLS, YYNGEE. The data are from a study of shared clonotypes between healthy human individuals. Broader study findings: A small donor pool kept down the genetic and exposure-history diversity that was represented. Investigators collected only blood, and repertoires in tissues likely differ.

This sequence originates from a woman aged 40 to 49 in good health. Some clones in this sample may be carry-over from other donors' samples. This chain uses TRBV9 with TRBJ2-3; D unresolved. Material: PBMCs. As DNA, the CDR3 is TGTGCCAGCAGCGTAGCGACTAGCACAGATACGCAGTATTTT. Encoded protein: CASSVATSTDTQYF.